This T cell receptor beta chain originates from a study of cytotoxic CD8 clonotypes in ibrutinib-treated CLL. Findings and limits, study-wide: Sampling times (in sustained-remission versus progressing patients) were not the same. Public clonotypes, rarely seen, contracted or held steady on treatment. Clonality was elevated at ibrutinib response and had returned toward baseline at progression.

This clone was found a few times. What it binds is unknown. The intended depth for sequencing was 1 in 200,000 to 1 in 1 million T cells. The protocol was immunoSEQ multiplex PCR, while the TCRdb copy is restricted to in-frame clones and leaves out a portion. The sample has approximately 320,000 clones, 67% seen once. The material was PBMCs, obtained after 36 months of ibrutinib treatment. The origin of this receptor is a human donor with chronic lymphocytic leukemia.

The CDR3 here is CASSQDLQGANYGYTF. DNA of the CDR3: TGTGCCAGCAGCCAAGATCTGCAAGGGGCTAACTATGGCTACACCTTC. The J gene is TRBJ1-2, the V gene TRBV14; tentative D call: TRBD1 (5 bases). Germline values: CDR1 SGHDN, CDR2 FVKESK. The CDR3 runs to 16 residues. The V gene lost 0 bases and the J gene lost 0 bases, with 11 bases spanning the gap.